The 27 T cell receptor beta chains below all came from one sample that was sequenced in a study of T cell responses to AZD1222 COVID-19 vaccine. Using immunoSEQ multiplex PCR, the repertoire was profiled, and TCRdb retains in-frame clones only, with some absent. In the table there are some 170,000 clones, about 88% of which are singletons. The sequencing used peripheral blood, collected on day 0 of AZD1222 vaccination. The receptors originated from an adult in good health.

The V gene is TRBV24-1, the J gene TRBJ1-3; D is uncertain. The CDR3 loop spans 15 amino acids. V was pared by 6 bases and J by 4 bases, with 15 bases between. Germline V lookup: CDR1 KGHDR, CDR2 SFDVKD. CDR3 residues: CATSQVPGVGNTIYF. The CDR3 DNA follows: TGTGCCACCAGTCAAGTCCCGGGAGTCGGAAACACCATATATTTT.

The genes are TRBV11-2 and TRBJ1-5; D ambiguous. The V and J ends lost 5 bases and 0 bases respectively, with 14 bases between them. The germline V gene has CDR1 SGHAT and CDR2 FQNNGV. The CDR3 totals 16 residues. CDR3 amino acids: CASSPGPTLSNQPQHF. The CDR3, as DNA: TGTGCCAGCAGCCCAGGTCCAACCCTTAGCAATCAGCCCCAGCATTTT.

CDR3 loop: CASSLGVANYGYTF. CDR3 in DNA: TGTGCCAGCAGCTTAGGGGTGGCCAACTATGGCTACACCTTC. V usage is TRBV11-2 and J usage is TRBJ1-2; D not certain. CDR3 length equals 14 residues. V was cut by 1 base and J by 2 bases, with 8 bases left in between. Germline V gene sequence: CDR1 SGHAT, CDR2 FQNNGV.

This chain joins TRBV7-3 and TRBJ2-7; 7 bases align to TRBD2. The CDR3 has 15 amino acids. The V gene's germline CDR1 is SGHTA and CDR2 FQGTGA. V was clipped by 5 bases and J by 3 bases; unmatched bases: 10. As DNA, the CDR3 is TGTGCCAGCAGCCCTCGGACTAGTACGATCTACGAGCAGTACGTC. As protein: CASSPRTSTIYEQYV.

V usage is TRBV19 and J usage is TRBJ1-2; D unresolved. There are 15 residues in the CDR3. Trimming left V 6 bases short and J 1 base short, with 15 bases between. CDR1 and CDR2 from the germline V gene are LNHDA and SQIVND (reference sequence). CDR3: CASSPDGIFNYGYTF. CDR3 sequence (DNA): TGTGCCAGTAGCCCGGACGGAATCTTTAACTATGGCTACACCTTC.

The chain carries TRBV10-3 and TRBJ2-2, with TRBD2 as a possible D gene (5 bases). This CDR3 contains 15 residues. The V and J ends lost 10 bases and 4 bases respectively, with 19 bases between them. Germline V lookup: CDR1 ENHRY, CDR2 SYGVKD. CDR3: CATYSGELSTGELFF. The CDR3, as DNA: TGTGCCACATACTCCGGGGAGTTAAGCACCGGGGAGCTGTTTTTT.

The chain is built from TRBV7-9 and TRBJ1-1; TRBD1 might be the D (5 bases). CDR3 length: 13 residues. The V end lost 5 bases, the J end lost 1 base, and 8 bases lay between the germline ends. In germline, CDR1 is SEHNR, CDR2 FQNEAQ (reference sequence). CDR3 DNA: TGTGCCAGCAGCGTACAGGCGAACACTGAAGCTTTCTTT. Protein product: CASSVQANTEAFF.

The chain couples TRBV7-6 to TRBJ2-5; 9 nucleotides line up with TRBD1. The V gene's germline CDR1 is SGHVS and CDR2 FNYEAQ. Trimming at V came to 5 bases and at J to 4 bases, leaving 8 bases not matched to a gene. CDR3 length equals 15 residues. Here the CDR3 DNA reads TGTGCCAGCAGCCACAGGGGGCGGATAGGAGAGACCCAGTACTTC. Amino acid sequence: CASSHRGRIGETQYF.

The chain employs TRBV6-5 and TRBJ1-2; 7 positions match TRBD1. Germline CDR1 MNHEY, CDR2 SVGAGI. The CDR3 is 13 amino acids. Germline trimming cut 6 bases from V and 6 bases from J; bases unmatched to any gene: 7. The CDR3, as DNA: TGTGCCAGCAGCGACCGGGACAGCCATGGCTACACCTTC. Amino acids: CASSDRDSHGYTF.

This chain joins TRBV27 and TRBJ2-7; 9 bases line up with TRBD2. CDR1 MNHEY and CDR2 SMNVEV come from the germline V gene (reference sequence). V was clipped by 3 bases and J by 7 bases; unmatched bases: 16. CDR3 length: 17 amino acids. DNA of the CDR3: TGTGCCAGCAGTTTTCTGTCTAGCGGGACCTCGGGGTCGGAGCAGTACTTC. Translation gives CASSFLSSGTSGSEQYF.

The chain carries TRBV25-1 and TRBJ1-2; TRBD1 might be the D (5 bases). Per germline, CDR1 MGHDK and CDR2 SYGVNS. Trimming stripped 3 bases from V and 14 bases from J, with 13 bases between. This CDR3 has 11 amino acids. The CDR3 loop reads CASSERRVRTF. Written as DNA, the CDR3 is TGTGCCAGCAGTGAGCGCAGGGTGAGAACCTTC.

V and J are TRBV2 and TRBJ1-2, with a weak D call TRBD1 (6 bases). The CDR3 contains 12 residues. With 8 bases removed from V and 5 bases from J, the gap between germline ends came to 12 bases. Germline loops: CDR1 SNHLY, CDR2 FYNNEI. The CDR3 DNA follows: TGTGCCAGCCTCAGGGGACAATATGGCTACACCTTC. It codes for CASLRGQYGYTF.

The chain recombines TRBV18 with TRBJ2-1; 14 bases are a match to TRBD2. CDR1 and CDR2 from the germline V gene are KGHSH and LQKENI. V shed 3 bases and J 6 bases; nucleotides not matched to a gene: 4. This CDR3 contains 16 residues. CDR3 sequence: CASSPGLAGASNEQFF. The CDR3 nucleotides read TGTGCCAGCTCACCGGGACTAGCGGGAGCATCCAATGAGCAGTTCTTC.

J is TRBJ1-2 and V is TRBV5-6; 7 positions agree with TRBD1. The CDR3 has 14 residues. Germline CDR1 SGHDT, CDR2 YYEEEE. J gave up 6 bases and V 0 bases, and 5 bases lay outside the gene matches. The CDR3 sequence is CASSLDTTGHGYTF. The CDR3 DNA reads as TGTGCCAGCAGCTTGGACACGACAGGGCATGGCTACACCTTC.

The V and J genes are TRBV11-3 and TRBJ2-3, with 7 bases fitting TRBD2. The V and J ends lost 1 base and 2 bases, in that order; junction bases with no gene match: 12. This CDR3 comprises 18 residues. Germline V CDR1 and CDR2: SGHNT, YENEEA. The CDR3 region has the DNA TGTGCCAGCAGCTTAGGCGGACTAGATCGGCGCTCCACAGATACGCAGTATTTT. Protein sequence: CASSLGGLDRRSTDTQYF.

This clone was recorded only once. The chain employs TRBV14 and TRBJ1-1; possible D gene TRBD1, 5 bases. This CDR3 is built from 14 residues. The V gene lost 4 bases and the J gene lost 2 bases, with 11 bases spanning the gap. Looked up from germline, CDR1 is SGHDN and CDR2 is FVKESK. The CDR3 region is CASSLWGSNTEAFF. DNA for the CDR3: TGTGCCAGCAGCCTTTGGGGGTCCAACACTGAAGCTTTCTTT.

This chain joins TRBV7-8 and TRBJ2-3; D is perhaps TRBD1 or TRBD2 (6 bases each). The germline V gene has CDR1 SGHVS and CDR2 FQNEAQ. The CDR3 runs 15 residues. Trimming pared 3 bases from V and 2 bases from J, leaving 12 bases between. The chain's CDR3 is CASSFTGAITDTQYF. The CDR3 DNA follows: TGTGCCAGCAGCTTTACGGGGGCCATCACAGATACGCAGTATTTT.

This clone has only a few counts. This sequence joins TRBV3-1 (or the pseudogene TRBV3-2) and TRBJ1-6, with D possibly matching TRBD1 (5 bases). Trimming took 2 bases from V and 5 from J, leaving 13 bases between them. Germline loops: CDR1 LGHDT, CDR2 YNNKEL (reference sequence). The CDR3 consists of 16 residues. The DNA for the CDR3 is TGTGCCAGCAGCCAAACGAGAGGACAAAATAATTCACCCCTCCACTTT. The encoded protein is CASSQTRGQNNSPLHF.

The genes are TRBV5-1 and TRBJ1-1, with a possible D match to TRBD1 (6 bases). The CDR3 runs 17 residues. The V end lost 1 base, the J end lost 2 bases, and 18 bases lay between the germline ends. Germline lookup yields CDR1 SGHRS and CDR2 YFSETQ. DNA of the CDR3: TGCGCCAGCAGCTTGCGACCAGGGGCGACCATAAACACTGAAGCTTTCTTT. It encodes CASSLRPGATINTEAFF. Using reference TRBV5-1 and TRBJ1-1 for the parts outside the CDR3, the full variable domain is KAGVTQTPRYLIKTRGQQVTLSCSPISGHRSVSWYQQTPGQGLQFLFEYFSETQRNKGNFPGRFSGRQFSNSRSEMNVSTLELGDSALYLCASSLRPGATINTEAFFGQGTRLTVV.

This CDR3 reads CASSLATGGVGNEQFF. As DNA, the CDR3 is TGCGCCAGCAGCTTAGCAACAGGGGGCGTTGGTAATGAGCAGTTCTTC. The V gene is TRBV5-1, the J gene TRBJ2-1; 9 bases align to TRBD1. CDR3 length: 16 residues. J was trimmed by 7 bases and V by 2 bases; bases with no gene match: 10. Germline V gene data show CDR1 as SGHRS and CDR2 as YFSETQ.

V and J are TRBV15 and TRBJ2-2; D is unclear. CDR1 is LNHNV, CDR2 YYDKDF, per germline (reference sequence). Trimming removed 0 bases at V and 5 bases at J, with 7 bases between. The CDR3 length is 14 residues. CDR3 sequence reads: CATSRDSITGELFF. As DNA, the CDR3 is TGTGCCACCAGCAGAGATAGTATTACCGGGGAGCTGTTTTTT.

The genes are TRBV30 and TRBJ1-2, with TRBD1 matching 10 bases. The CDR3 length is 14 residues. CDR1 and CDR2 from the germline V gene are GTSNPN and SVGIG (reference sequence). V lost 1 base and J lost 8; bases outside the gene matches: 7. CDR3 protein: CAWSEIGQGDGYTF. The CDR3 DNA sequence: TGTGCCTGGAGTGAGATCGGACAGGGGGACGGCTACACCTTC. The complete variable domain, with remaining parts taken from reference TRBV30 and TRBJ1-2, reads SQTIHQWPATLVQPVGSPLSLECTVEGTSNPNLYWYRQAAGRGLQLLFYSVGIGQISSEVPQNLSASRPQDRQFILSSKKLLLSDSGFYLCAWSEIGQGDGYTFGSGTRLTVV.

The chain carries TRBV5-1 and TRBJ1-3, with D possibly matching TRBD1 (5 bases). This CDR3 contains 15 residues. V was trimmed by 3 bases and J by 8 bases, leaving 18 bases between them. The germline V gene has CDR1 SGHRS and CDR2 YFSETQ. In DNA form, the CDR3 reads TGCGCCAGCAGCTCCGGGACCTGGGGGAAGGACACCATATATTTT. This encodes CASSSGTWGKDTIYF.

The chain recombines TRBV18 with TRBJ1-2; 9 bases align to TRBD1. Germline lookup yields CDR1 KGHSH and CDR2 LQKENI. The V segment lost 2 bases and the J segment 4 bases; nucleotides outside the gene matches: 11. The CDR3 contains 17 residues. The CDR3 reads CASSPRTGDVSAYGYTF. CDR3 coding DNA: TGTGCCAGCTCACCAAGGACAGGGGATGTCAGTGCCTATGGCTACACCTTC.

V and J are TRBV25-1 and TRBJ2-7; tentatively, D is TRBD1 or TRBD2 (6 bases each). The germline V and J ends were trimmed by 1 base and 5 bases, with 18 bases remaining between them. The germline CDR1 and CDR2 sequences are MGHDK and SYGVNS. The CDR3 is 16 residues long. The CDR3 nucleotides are TGTGCCAGCAGTGAATTGGGGGGCAGGGTTGGGGACGAGCAGTACTTC. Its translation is CASSELGGRVGDEQYF.

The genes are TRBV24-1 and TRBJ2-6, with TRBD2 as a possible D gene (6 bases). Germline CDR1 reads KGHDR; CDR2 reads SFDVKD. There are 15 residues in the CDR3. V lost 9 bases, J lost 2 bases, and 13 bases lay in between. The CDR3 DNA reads TGTGCCACCGGAGGGGCCGGCCCTGGGGCCAACGTCCTGACTTTC. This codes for CATGGAGPGANVLTF.

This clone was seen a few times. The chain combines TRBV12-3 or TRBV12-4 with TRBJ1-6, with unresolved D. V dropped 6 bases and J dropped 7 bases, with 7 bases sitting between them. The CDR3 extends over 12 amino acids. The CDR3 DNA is TGTGCCAGCAGCCGCGGGAATTCACCCCTCCACTTT. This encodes CASSRGNSPLHF.